Detailed here is one T cell receptor (beta chain). Sequencing was performed with immunoSEQ multiplex PCR; in TCRdb, only in-frame clones are kept and a portion is missing. Seen here are a few hundred thousand clones, approximately 83% observed once, and the top ten hold roughly 2.2%. CDR3 length: 16 amino acids. The V gene end was trimmed by 7 bases and the J gene end by 2 bases; junction bases not matched to a gene: 11. Germline V gives CDR1 MGHDK, CDR2 SYGVNS. This specimen belongs to a study of blood T cell repertoires in COVID-19. This TCR came from a young man who had recovered from COVID-19. The chain uses TRBV25-1 and TRBJ1-3; 7 bases fit TRBD1. Sequenced: PBMCs or T cells enriched from blood (not recorded which). This CDR3 is CASMFRRQGAGNTIYF. In DNA form, the CDR3 reads TGTGCCAGCATGTTTCGAAGACAGGGTGCTGGAAACACCATATATTTT. The full variable domain, rest sourced from reference TRBV25-1 and TRBJ1-3, is EADIYQTPRYLVIGTGKKITLECSQTMGHDKMYWYQQDPGMELHLIHYSYGVNSTEKGDLSSESTVSRIRTEHFPLTLESARPSHTSQYLCASMFRRQGAGNTIYFGEGSWLTVV.